Listed below are T cell receptor beta chains from one sample, sequenced in a study of shared clonotypes between healthy human individuals. Sequencing used immunoSEQ multiplex PCR; TCRdb keeps in-frame clones, though not all of them. The table has around 1.9 million clones, approximately 94% seen once. What was sequenced was naive CD8+ T cells from PBMCs. These receptors all come from a man aged 18 to 29 in good health. Some clones in this sample may be carry-over from other donors' samples. CDR3s include the opening cysteine and the closing phenylalanine or tryptophan. The D gene is left open where the match is weak. Size tells how often a clone was seen (once, few, many) or the class of an expanded clone, and some rows leave it out.

DNA: TGTGCCAGCAGTCTTAGACTAGCGGGAGGGCCTGGTGAGCAGTACTTC
CDR3: CASSLRLAGGPGEQYF
J: TRBJ2-7
size: once
V: TRBV27
length: 16
D: TRBD2

DNA: TGTGCCAGCAGTCTCTCGGGACAGAATAACTATGGCTACACCTTC
CDR3: CASSLSGQNNYGYTF
J: TRBJ1-2
size: -
V: TRBV27
length: 15
D: TRBD1

DNA: TGTGCCAGCAGCGTAGGGGGTAGTACCTACGAGCAGTACTTC
CDR3: CASSVGGSTYEQYF
J: TRBJ2-7
size: -
V: TRBV11-3
length: 14
D: -

DNA: TGTGCCAGCAGCTTAGGGGGACAGGAATTCCAAGAGACCCAGTACTTC
CDR3: CASSLGGQEFQETQYF
J: TRBJ2-5
size: -
V: TRBV7-6
length: 16
D: TRBD1

DNA: TGTGCCAGCAGCCATACTAGCGGCCCCTCGTTAACCGGGGAGCTGTTTTTT
CDR3: CASSHTSGPSLTGELFF
J: TRBJ2-2
size: -
V: TRBV7-6
length: 17
D: TRBD2

DNA: TGTGCCAGCAGCAACGGACAGGCGATAGACGTCCTGACTTTC
CDR3: CASSNGQAIDVLTF
J: TRBJ2-6
size: -
V: TRBV13
length: 14
D: TRBD1

DNA: TGTGCCAGTCATCCTTCGACGACGGGGGCCTACGAGCAGTACTTC
CDR3: CASHPSTTGAYEQYF
J: TRBJ2-7
size: -
V: TRBV7-2
length: 15
D: -

DNA: TGTGCCAGCAGCTTAGCTAGTGGGGCCAGCCAAGCCCACGAGCAGTACTTC
CDR3: CASSLASGASQAHEQYF
J: TRBJ2-7
size: -
V: TRBV11-2
length: 17
D: -

DNA: TGTGCCAGCAGCTTATCCCCCGCTGACGTATCTGGAAACACCATATATTTT
CDR3: CASSLSPADVSGNTIYF
J: TRBJ1-3
size: -
V: TRBV11-2
length: 17
D: -

DNA: TGTGCCAGCAGTAGGGGCTACGAGCAGTACTTC
CDR3: CASSRGYEQYF
J: TRBJ2-7
size: -
V: TRBV28
length: 11
D: -

DNA: TGTGCCAGCAGTGAGACTAGCGGGAGTTCAGAGACCCAGTACTTC
CDR3: CASSETSGSSETQYF
J: TRBJ2-5
size: -
V: TRBV2
length: 15
D: TRBD2

DNA: TGTGCCAGCAGTTTGTTGAGACAGGGTATCGATGGCTACACCTTC
CDR3: CASSLLRQGIDGYTF
J: TRBJ1-2
size: -
V: TRBV27
length: 15
D: TRBD1

DNA: TGTGCCAGCAGCCCCCAAACAGGGGTGGGAAACACCATATATTTT
CDR3: CASSPQTGVGNTIYF
J: TRBJ1-3
size: -
V: TRBV7-9
length: 15
D: TRBD1

DNA: TGTGCCAGCAGCTCTAGCGACAGGGAAAGCTATGGCTACACCTTC
CDR3: CASSSSDRESYGYTF
J: TRBJ1-2
size: -
V: TRBV7-9
length: 15
D: TRBD1

DNA: TGTGCCACCAGCAGCCGTGGGGGGGAAAAACTGTTTTTT
CDR3: CATSSRGGEKLFF
J: TRBJ1-4
size: -
V: TRBV15
length: 13
D: -

DNA: TGTGCCAGCAGCCTGACCGGGACAGGGAACCACGAGCAGTACTTC
CDR3: CASSLTGTGNHEQYF
J: TRBJ2-7
size: -
V: TRBV7-9
length: 15
D: TRBD1

DNA: TGCGCCAGCAGCCAATTTTGGGGGACAGGGGGCTACGAGCAGTACTTC
CDR3: CASSQFWGTGGYEQYF
J: TRBJ2-7
size: -
V: TRBV4-3
length: 16
D: TRBD1

DNA: TGCAGCGTTGTACAGGGGAACACTGAAGCTTTCTTT
CDR3: CSVVQGNTEAFF
J: TRBJ1-1
size: few
V: TRBV29-1
length: 12
D: -

DNA: TGTGCCAGCAGTTCTGGGCTATACAATGAAAAACTGTTTTTT
CDR3: CASSSGLYNEKLFF
J: TRBJ1-4
size: -
V: TRBV27
length: 14
D: -

DNA: TGTGCCAGCAGCTCCCGCGGCAGGGCCGCAACTAATGAAAAACTGTTTTTT
CDR3: CASSSRGRAATNEKLFF
J: TRBJ1-4
size: -
V: TRBV11-2
length: 17
D: -

DNA: TGTGCCAGCAGCGTATTTCACACGAACACTGAAGCTTTCTTT
CDR3: CASSVFHTNTEAFF
J: TRBJ1-1
size: -
V: TRBV9
length: 14
D: -

DNA: TGTGCCAACCGGGACAGGGACTCCTACGAGCAGTACTTC
CDR3: CANRDRDSYEQYF
J: TRBJ2-7
size: -
V: TRBV5-4
length: 13
D: TRBD1

DNA: TGCGCCAGCAGTGATAGTACAGGTCCCTCCTACGAGCAGTACTTC
CDR3: CASSDSTGPSYEQYF
J: TRBJ2-7
size: -
V: TRBV10-2
length: 15
D: -

DNA: TGTGCCAGCAGTCTCCGACAGGGGGTCCAGCCCCAGCATTTT
CDR3: CASSLRQGVQPQHF
J: TRBJ1-5
size: -
V: TRBV28
length: 14
D: TRBD1

DNA: TGTGCCACCAGGCGGCGGGTCCCAGATACGCAGTATTTT
CDR3: CATRRRVPDTQYF
J: TRBJ2-3
size: -
V: TRBV15
length: 13
D: -

DNA: TGTGCCTGGAGTTTGGGTCGGCAGGGGGTGAGGGTGTCCTACGAGCAGTACTTC
CDR3: CAWSLGRQGVRVSYEQYF
J: TRBJ2-7
size: -
V: TRBV30
length: 18
D: TRBD1

DNA: TGTGCCAGCACCTCTCCGGCCCACAACTACAATGAGCAGTTCTTC
CDR3: CASTSPAHNYNEQFF
J: TRBJ2-1
size: -
V: TRBV7-9
length: 15
D: -

DNA: TGTGCCAGCAGTTTCCTTGGGACTAGCGGAACCGGGGAGCTGTTTTTT
CDR3: CASSFLGTSGTGELFF
J: TRBJ2-2
size: once
V: TRBV27
length: 16
D: TRBD2

DNA: TGTGCCAGCAGCCCCGGGACACCATCTATCAATGAGCAGTTCTTC
CDR3: CASSPGTPSINEQFF
J: TRBJ2-1
size: -
V: TRBV7-8
length: 15
D: -

DNA: TGTGCCAGCAGCTCCCTGACAGGGACCGCGGGGGGCTACACCTTC
CDR3: CASSSLTGTAGGYTF
J: TRBJ1-2
size: -
V: TRBV7-2
length: 15
D: TRBD1

DNA: TGTGCCAGCAGTCCCAGGACAGGGACTGAAGCTTTCTTT
CDR3: CASSPRTGTEAFF
J: TRBJ1-1
size: few
V: TRBV28
length: 13
D: TRBD1

DNA: TGCGCCAGCAGCCAAGACTTTGGGATCGGGACAGGCCCTAGCACAGATACGCAGTATTTT
CDR3: CASSQDFGIGTGPSTDTQYF
J: TRBJ2-3
size: -
V: TRBV4-3
length: 20
D: TRBD1

DNA: TGTGCCAGCAGTGAATGGCGTAGCATGAACACTGAAGCTTTCTTT
CDR3: CASSEWRSMNTEAFF
J: TRBJ1-1
size: -
V: TRBV2
length: 15
D: -

DNA: TGTGCCAGCTCGCCCGGGACTAGCGTCACAGATACGCAGTATTTT
CDR3: CASSPGTSVTDTQYF
J: TRBJ2-3
size: -
V: TRBV18
length: 15
D: TRBD2

DNA: TGTGCCAGCAGCGTAGCGGGGCGGGAGGAGACCCAGTACTTC
CDR3: CASSVAGREETQYF
J: TRBJ2-5
size: -
V: TRBV9
length: 14
D: TRBD2

DNA: TGTGCCAGCAGTCCCCGACAGGGGATGAACACTGAAGCTTTCTTT
CDR3: CASSPRQGMNTEAFF
J: TRBJ1-1
size: few
V: TRBV27
length: 15
D: TRBD1

DNA: TGTGCCAGCAGCTTCGGCGACAATGAGCAGTTCTTC
CDR3: CASSFGDNEQFF
J: TRBJ2-1
size: -
V: TRBV5-4
length: 12
D: -